The following is a T cell receptor (beta chain) sequence with its context. A single record per CDR3 protein comes from TCRdb applying MiXCR to the reads. Seen here are around 630,000 distinct CDR3 sequences, 20% to 25% observed once, and the top ten hold under 8.5%. V was pared by 7 bases and J by 4 bases, with 19 bases between. The CDR3 sequence is 16 residues long. Germline values: CDR1 MNHNY, CDR2 SVGAGI (reference sequence). This sample is part of a study of T cell repertoires in cytomegalovirus infection. Sequenced material: CD8+ T cells from PBMCs. This sequence originates from a human donor in good health (CMV status not recorded). Some clones in this sample may be carry-over from other donors' samples. The J gene is TRBJ2-2, the V gene TRBV6-6; D is perhaps TRBD2 (6 bases). The DNA for the CDR3 is TGTGCCAGCATCCCGCGGGATAGCGGATTCACCGGGGAGCTGTTTTTT. Translating it yields CASIPRDSGFTGELFF.